The 10 T cell receptor beta chains in this list originate from one sample, sequenced in a study of Graves' ophthalmopathy and Graves' hyperthyroidism. The sequenced template was RNA, covering the TCR beta CDR3 region. First-round RT-PCR employed HTBI primers, with a second-round multiplex PCR after it. MiXCR, run by TCRdb on the multiplex PCR reads, gives a single entry per CDR3 protein. The table includes more than 550,000 distinct CDR3 sequences, about two fifths detected once. Sequencing used peripheral blood. These receptors were taken from an adult man with Graves' ophthalmopathy.

This clonotype was counted once. This chain uses TRBV20-1 with TRBJ2-7, with 7 bases matching TRBD2. The J call may be mistaken, given a closer DNA end match to TRBJ2-1. The CDR3 spans 15 residues. The germline CDR1 and CDR2 sequences are DFQATT and SNEGSKA (reference sequence). The CDR3 is CSARDPSGVNNEQFF. The CDR3 DNA follows: TGCAGTGCTAGAGATCCAAGCGGGGTTAACAATGAGCAGTTCTTC.

In its sample, this clonotype was seen many times. The rearrangement joins TRBV15 to TRBJ2-5; D uncertain. The CDR3 runs to 14 residues. V was shortened by 5 bases and J by 0 bases, with 10 bases between the two germline ends. Germline assignment: CDR1 LNHNV and CDR2 YYDKDF (reference sequence). The CDR3 reads CATSREEYQETQYF. CDR3 bases: TGTGCCACCAGCCGCGAAGAGTACCAAGAGACCCAGTACTTC.

This sequence joins TRBV29-1 and TRBJ1-3; 10 bases fit TRBD1. Trimming at V came to 6 bases and at J to 3 bases, leaving 2 bases not matched to a gene. The CDR3 extends over 13 amino acids. CDR1 and CDR2 from the germline V gene are SQVTM and ANQGSEA. The chain's CDR3 is CSVGTGDGNTIYF. The DNA for the CDR3 is TGCAGCGTGGGGACAGGGGATGGAAACACCATATATTTT.

Many counts were recorded for this clonotype. The rearrangement links TRBV9 to TRBJ2-7; D may be TRBD1 or TRBD2 (7 bases each). V gave up 1 base and J gave up 2 bases, with 13 bases separating them. Germline V CDR1 and CDR2: SGDLS, YYNGEE. The length of the CDR3 is 15 residues. The CDR3 DNA follows: TGTGCCAGCAGCGTACAGGGGGGGATTGCCTACGAGCAGTACTTC. As protein: CASSVQGGIAYEQYF. Using reference TRBV9 and TRBJ2-7 for the parts outside the CDR3, the full variable domain is DSGVTQTPKHLITATGQRVTLRCSPRSGDLSVYWYQQSLDQGLQFLIQYYNGEERAKGNILERFSAQQFPDLHSELNLSSLELGDSALYFCASSVQGGIAYEQYFGPGTRLTVT.

Many counts were recorded for this clonotype. This chain links TRBV29-1 with TRBJ2-2, with TRBD1 matching over 8 bases. This CDR3 has 15 amino acids. The ends lost 7 bases at V and 5 bases at J; junction bases unmatched: 12. Germline V gene data show CDR1 as SQVTM and CDR2 as ANQGSEA. CDR3 nucleotide sequence: TGCAGCGCCCCTGCCCCAGGGGGCAAAACCGGGGAGCTGTTTTTT. This translates into CSAPAPGGKTGELFF.

The rearrangement joins TRBV7-6 to TRBJ2-6, with no clear D. Germline assignment: CDR1 SGHVS and CDR2 FNYEAQ. Trimming removed 1 base at V and 4 bases at J, with 8 bases between. The CDR3 is 15 amino acids. CDR3 nucleotides: TGTGCCAGCAGCTTAGGGCAGTGGGGGGCCAACGTCCTGACTTTC. It translates to CASSLGQWGANVLTF.

This clonotype was seen ten or more times. The chain couples TRBV7-9 to TRBJ1-6, with D perhaps matching TRBD1 (5 bases). CDR1 and CDR2 (germline): SEHNR, FQNEAQ (reference sequence). CDR3 length equals 14 residues. Trimming took off 1 base at V and 5 bases at J, with 6 bases between the two ends. The CDR3 here is CASSLGGDNSPLHF. In nucleotides, the CDR3 is TGTGCCAGCAGCTTAGGAGGGGATAATTCACCCCTCCACTTT.

This clonotype was recorded a few times. Germline is not matched at one junction end, which may reflect a read error. CDR3: CASSYAHHRDRGIGGYTF. In DNA form, the CDR3 reads TGTGCCAGCAGTTACGCCCACCACCGGGACAGGGGAATCGGTGGCTACACCTTC. The genes are TRBV10-3 and TRBJ1-2, with 10 bases aligning to TRBD1. Germline values: CDR1 ENHRY, CDR2 SYGVKD. CDR3 length equals 18 residues.

As to this clonotype: A much larger clone differs from this one at a single base, so this may be a read error. This chain links TRBV4-2 with TRBJ1-2, with D perhaps matching TRBD1 (5 bases). This CDR3 is 15 amino acids long. Germline V gene data show CDR1 as LGHNA and CDR2 as YNFKEQ. The germline V and J ends were trimmed by 0 bases and 3 bases, with 11 bases remaining between them. The CDR3 spells CASSQEEQADYGYTF. The CDR3 nucleotides are TGTGCCAGCAGCCAAGAGGAACAGGCTGACTATGGCTACACCTTC.

The gene calls are TRBV7-9 and TRBJ1-4; TRBD1 aligns across 7 bases. CDR3 length: 13 residues. The V gene end was trimmed by 6 bases and the J gene end by 8 bases; junction bases not matched to a gene: 6. Germline-derived CDR1 and CDR2 are SEHNR and FQNEAQ (reference sequence). As DNA, the CDR3 is TGTGCCAGCAGTCTCGACAGGGACGAAAAACTGTTTTTT. Translated: CASSLDRDEKLFF.